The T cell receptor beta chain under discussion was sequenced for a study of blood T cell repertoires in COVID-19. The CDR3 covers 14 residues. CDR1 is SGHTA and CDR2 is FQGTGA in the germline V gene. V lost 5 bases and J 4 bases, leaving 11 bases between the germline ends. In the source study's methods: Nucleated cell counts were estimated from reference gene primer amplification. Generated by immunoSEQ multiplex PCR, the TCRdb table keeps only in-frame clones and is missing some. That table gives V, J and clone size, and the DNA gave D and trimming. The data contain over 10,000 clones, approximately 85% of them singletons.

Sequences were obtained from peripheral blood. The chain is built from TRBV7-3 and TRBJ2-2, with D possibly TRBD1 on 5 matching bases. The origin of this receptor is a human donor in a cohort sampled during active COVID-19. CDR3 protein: CASSPQGITGELFF. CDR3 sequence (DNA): TGTGCCAGCAGCCCCCAGGGAATCACCGGGGAGCTGTTTTTT.